This T cell receptor beta chain was sequenced during a study of breast tumors, draining lymph nodes, adjacent tissues. The lymph nodes were axillary draining lymph nodes from breast cancer patients. This CDR3 comprises 13 residues. V was pared by 1 base and J by 7 bases, with 9 bases between. Per the germline V gene, CDR1 is LGHNT and CDR2 is FRNRAP. Using its own MiXCR run on the multiplex PCR reads, TCRdb lists one record per CDR3 protein. The table has tens of thousands of distinct CDR3 sequences, approximately 30% seen once. Study-wide results and caveats: Findings are consistent with lymph node origin and intratumoral expansion of most tumor T cells. The lymph node origin of tumor T cells was framed as consistent with a hypothesis, not demonstrated. Luminal-like breast cancer showed significantly higher tumor–nontumor repertoire similarity than basal-like.

This clonotype was picked up many times. Its antigen is not known. Sequencing used axillary lymph node tissue. This chain links TRBV12-5 with TRBJ2-3, with D perhaps matching TRBD1 (6 bases). The receptor was isolated from a female donor with breast cancer. Some clones in this sample may be carry-over from other donors' samples. The CDR3 sequence: CASGLATGNTQYF. DNA of the CDR3: TGTGCTAGTGGTTTGGCTACAGGGAATACGCAGTATTTT.